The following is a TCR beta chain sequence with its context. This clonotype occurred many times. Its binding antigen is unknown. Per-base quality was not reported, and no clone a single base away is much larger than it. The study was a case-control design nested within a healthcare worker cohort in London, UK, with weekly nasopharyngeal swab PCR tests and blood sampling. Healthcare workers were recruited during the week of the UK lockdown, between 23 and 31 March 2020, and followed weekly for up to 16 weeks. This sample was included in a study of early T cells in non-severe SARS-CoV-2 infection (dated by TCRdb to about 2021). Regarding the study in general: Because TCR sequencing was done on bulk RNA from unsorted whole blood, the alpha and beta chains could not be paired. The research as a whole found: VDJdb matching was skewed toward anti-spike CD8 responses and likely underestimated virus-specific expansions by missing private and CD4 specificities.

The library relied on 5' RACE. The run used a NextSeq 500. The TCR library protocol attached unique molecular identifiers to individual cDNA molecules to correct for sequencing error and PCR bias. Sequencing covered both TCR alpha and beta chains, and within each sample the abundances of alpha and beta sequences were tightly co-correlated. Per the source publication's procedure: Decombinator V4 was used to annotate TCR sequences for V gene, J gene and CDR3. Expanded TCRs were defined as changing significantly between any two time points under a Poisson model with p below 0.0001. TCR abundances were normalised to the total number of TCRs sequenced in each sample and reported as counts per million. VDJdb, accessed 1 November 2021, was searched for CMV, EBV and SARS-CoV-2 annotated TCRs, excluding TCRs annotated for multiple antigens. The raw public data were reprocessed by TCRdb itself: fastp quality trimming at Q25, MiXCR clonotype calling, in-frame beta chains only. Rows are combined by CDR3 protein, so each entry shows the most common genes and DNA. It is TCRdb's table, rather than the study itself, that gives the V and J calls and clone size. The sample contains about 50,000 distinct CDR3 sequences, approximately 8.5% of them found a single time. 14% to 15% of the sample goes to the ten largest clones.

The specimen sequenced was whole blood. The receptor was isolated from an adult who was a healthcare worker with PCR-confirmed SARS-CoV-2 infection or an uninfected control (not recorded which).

The nucleotide sequence reads as follows: TGCAGCGTAAGACTTTGGGGACAGAACTATGGCTACACCTTC. Its protein product is CSVRLWGQNYGYTF. Rearrangement joined TRBV29-1 to TRBJ1-2, with 7 junctional bases fitting TRBD1. The CDR3 goes from the cysteine to the phenylalanine over 14 residues. CDR3 DNA only is kept here, 42 bases in frame from base 1. According to the germline V gene, CDR1 reads SQVTM and CDR2 reads ANQGSEA. Trimming takes 6 bases off V and 2 bases off J; junction bases not matched to a gene: 9.